The 26 T cell receptor beta chains presented below share a single source sample, sequenced in a study of CD8+ T cells in alopecia areata. Investigators isolated RNA and reverse transcribed it into cDNA to act as the sequencing template. Here immunoSEQ multiplex PCR was the method, and the copy in TCRdb shows in-frame clones only, minus some. The profile shows 150,000 to 200,000 clones, around 64% of them singletons. The treatment: oral pan-JAK inhibitor, 5-10 mg twice daily. This sample comprised CD4+ T cells sorted from blood, obtained around week 47, from a patient treated with tofacitinib. These receptors came from a human donor with alopecia areata.

V usage is TRBV5-6 and J usage is TRBJ1-6; TRBD1 matches 10 bases. CDR1 is SGHDT and CDR2 is YYEEEE in the germline V gene. The CDR3 totals 16 residues. Unmatched junction bases numbered 16, after V lost 9 bases and J lost 10 bases. In nucleotides, the CDR3 is TGTGCCACCACGAAGACCGGGACAGGGGTCGAATCACCCCTCCACTTT. Translation gives CATTKTGTGVESPLHF. Looking up the rest from reference TRBV5-6 and TRBJ1-6 gives the full variable domain: DAGVTQSPTHLIKTRGQQVTLRCSPKSGHDTVSWYQQALGQGPQFIFQYYEEEERQRGNFPDRFSGHQFPNYSSELNVNALLLGDSALYLCATTKTGTGVESPLHFGNGTRLTVT.

The chain employs TRBV29-1 and TRBJ2-7, with D perhaps being TRBD1 or TRBD2 (5 bases each). V gave up 4 bases and J gave up 2 bases, with 18 bases separating them. The CDR3 runs to 15 residues. The V gene's germline CDR1 is SQVTM and CDR2 ANQGSEA. The CDR3 spells CSVVERPGLPYEQYF. CDR3 nucleotides: TGCAGCGTTGTCGAGCGGCCGGGGCTCCCCTACGAGCAGTACTTC.

The chain has TRBV7-2 and TRBJ2-7, with D tentatively TRBD1 (5 bases). Trimming shortened V by 2 bases and J by 3 bases, and 8 bases separated the two germline ends. The CDR3 spans 13 residues. Germline values: CDR1 SGHTA, CDR2 FQGNSA. The CDR3 DNA reads TGTGCCAGCAGCTTATTTCAGGGCTACGAGCAGTACTTC. Protein sequence: CASSLFQGYEQYF.

The rearrangement links TRBV2 to TRBJ2-7, with 9 positions matching TRBD2. V was clipped by 7 bases and J by 0 bases; unmatched bases: 4. From germline, CDR1 is SNHLY and CDR2 FYNNEI. This CDR3 has 14 residues. CDR3 in amino acids: CASMTSGFSYEQYF. In DNA form, the CDR3 reads TGTGCCAGCATGACTAGCGGATTCTCCTACGAGCAGTACTTC.

The V call is TRBV27, the J call TRBJ2-2; tentatively, D is TRBD2 (5 bases). Germline-derived CDR1 and CDR2 are MNHEY and SMNVEV (reference sequence). V lost 3 bases, J lost 4 bases, and 9 bases lay in between. CDR3 length: 14 residues. Written as DNA, the CDR3 is TGTGCCAGCAGTTTGGACTTTCGCACCGGGGAGCTGTTTTTT. Its translation: CASSLDFRTGELFF.

Only a few counts were recorded for this clone. V is TRBV28 and J is TRBJ1-6; 9 bases agree with TRBD1. Germline V gives CDR1 MDHEN, CDR2 SYDVKM. CDR3 length equals 19 residues. V lost 3 bases, J lost 0 bases, and 9 bases stayed unmatched. The CDR3 here is CASSFPSGTGTSYNSPLHF. The DNA for the CDR3 is TGTGCCAGCAGTTTTCCCTCCGGGACAGGGACCTCCTATAATTCACCCCTCCACTTT.

This sequence joins TRBV25-1 and TRBJ1-3; the match to TRBD1 covers 8 bases. The CDR3 runs to 17 residues. Trimming took 6 bases from V and 0 from J; bases not matched to a gene: 10. Per germline, CDR1 MGHDK and CDR2 SYGVNS. The CDR3 region is CASRTGTGSYSGNTIYF. The CDR3, as DNA: TGTGCCAGCAGGACCGGGACAGGTTCATACTCTGGAAACACCATATATTTT. The variable domain in full, with the rest retrieved from reference TRBV25-1 and TRBJ1-3, is EADIYQTPRYLVIGTGKKITLECSQTMGHDKMYWYQQDPGMELHLIHYSYGVNSTEKGDLSSESTVSRIRTEHFPLTLESARPSHTSQYLCASRTGTGSYSGNTIYFGEGSWLTVV.

This chain links TRBV11-2 with TRBJ2-7; 7 bases fit TRBD2. V shed 5 bases and J 3 bases; nucleotides not matched to a gene: 13. Per germline, CDR1 SGHAT and CDR2 FQNNGV. The CDR3 is made up of 16 amino acids. The CDR3 DNA reads as TGTGCCAGCAGCACCACACGCCGGGGAGGGATCTACGAGCAGTACTTC. The encoded protein is CASSTTRRGGIYEQYF.

The chain uses TRBV2 and TRBJ2-7, with D unresolved. This CDR3 spans 15 amino acids. The V gene's germline CDR1 is SNHLY and CDR2 FYNNEI. V gave up 5 bases and J gave up 0 bases, with 14 bases separating them. The CDR3 nucleotides are TGTGCCAGCAGTCTCATGGGGATCTACTCCTACGAGCAGTACTTC. Amino acid sequence: CASSLMGIYSYEQYF.

The chain carries TRBV29-1 and TRBJ1-2; maybe TRBD1 (5 bases). V lost 6 bases, J lost 8 bases, and 19 bases lay in between. This CDR3 has 13 residues. Germline CDR1 is SQVTM and CDR2 is ANQGSEA. This CDR3 is CSVQIMGRSGYTF. In DNA form, the CDR3 reads TGCAGCGTCCAAATTATGGGACGGTCCGGCTACACCTTC.

The sample holds many counts of this clone. The chain joins TRBV18 to TRBJ2-2, with D possibly TRBD1 on 5 matching bases. Germline CDR1 and CDR2: KGHSH and LQKENI. This CDR3 spans 15 amino acids. V lost 3 bases to trimming and J lost 2 bases, with 10 bases between them. Here the CDR3 reads CASSPNGQNTGELFF. The CDR3 nucleotides are TGTGCCAGCTCACCCAACGGACAAAACACCGGGGAGCTGTTTTTT.

The chain has TRBV10-3 and TRBJ2-7; 7 nucleotides line up with TRBD2. The CDR3 length is 15 residues. Germline trimming cut 4 bases from V and 2 bases from J; bases unmatched to any gene: 8. Germline-derived CDR1 and CDR2 are ENHRY and SYGVKD. CDR3 nucleotides: TGTGCCATCAGTGTTGGGGCGGGGGATGCCTACGAGCAGTACTTC. Translated: CAISVGAGDAYEQYF.

The chain carries TRBV4-1 and TRBJ2-3, with TRBD1 matching 8 bases. The CDR3 is 15 amino acids. V lost 1 base to trimming and J lost 3 bases; unmatched junction nucleotides: 3. Germline V gene lookup returns CDR1 MGHRA and CDR2 YSYEKL. CDR3 protein: CASSQVDRETDTQYF. The CDR3 region has the DNA TGCGCCAGCAGCCAAGTGGACAGGGAAACAGATACGCAGTATTTT.

CDR3 DNA: TGCAGTGCTAGTCAAGGCATAGAAGCTTTCTTT. Residues: CSASQGIEAFF. The chain recombines TRBV20-1 with TRBJ1-1, with D unclear. CDR3 length equals 11 residues. Germline assignment: CDR1 DFQATT and CDR2 SNEGSKA (reference sequence). Trimming pared 3 bases from V and 8 bases from J, leaving 10 bases between.

This clone was seen a single time. The chain joins TRBV7-2 to TRBJ1-5; D is possibly TRBD1 (6 bases). Germline loops: CDR1 SGHTA, CDR2 FQGNSA. There are 15 residues in the CDR3. The V end lost 1 base, the J end lost 7 bases, and 14 bases lay between the germline ends. The CDR3 bases are TGTGCCAGCAGCTTAGGGGGCTCAGGGGAACAGCCCCAGCATTTT. It translates to CASSLGGSGEQPQHF.

This clone came up once. The gene calls are TRBV30 and TRBJ1-1; D not resolved. CDR1 GTSNPN and CDR2 SVGIG come from the germline V gene (reference sequence). Trimming stripped 1 base from V and 1 base from J, with 4 bases between. This CDR3 comprises 12 residues. The CDR3 spells CAWSEGNTEAFF. For the CDR3, the DNA is TGTGCCTGGAGTGAAGGGAACACTGAAGCTTTCTTT.

The chain couples TRBV5-1 to TRBJ2-2; D gene uncertain. Germline CDR1 SGHRS, CDR2 YFSETQ. The V end was cut by 0 bases, the J end by 4 bases, with 13 bases between. The CDR3 runs 16 residues. DNA of the CDR3: TGCGCCAGCAGCTTGGCACGGGCGTTCGGCACCGGGGAGCTGTTTTTT. It encodes CASSLARAFGTGELFF.

V is TRBV29-1 and J is TRBJ2-5; D unclear. The V gene lost 5 bases and the J gene lost 3 bases, with 7 bases spanning the gap. This CDR3 spans 11 amino acids. Germline CDR1 and CDR2: SQVTM and ANQGSEA. The CDR3 coding sequence is TGCAGCGTTTCCAGAGAAGAGACCCAGTACTTC. Amino acid sequence: CSVSREETQYF.

The genes are TRBV4-3 and TRBJ2-7; D gene unclear. Germline assignment: CDR1 LGHNA and CDR2 YSLEER. Trimming removed 8 bases at V and 0 bases at J, with 14 bases between. This CDR3 spans 14 amino acids. CDR3 residues: CASARTVSSYEQYF. The CDR3 DNA reads as TGCGCCAGCGCCCGAACGGTTAGCTCCTACGAGCAGTACTTC.

This clone has a handful of counts. V and J are TRBV4-3 and TRBJ2-2; no clear D gene. The V gene's germline CDR1 is LGHNA and CDR2 YSLEER. Trimming shortened V by 1 base and J by 6 bases, and 9 bases separated the two germline ends. The CDR3 is 14 residues long. CDR3 coding DNA: TGCGCCAGCAGCCAAGTTGTAGGAGCCGGGGAGCTGTTTTTT. As protein: CASSQVVGAGELFF.

This clone occurred a few times. The rearrangement links TRBV19 to TRBJ2-1, with D possibly matching TRBD2 (6 bases). Trimming left V 4 bases short and J 1 base short, with 11 bases between. The CDR3 has 15 residues. In germline, CDR1 is LNHDA, CDR2 SQIVND (reference sequence). The CDR3, as DNA: TGTGCCAGTAGTACTAGCGCTCCATCCTACAATGAGCAGTTCTTC. Its translation is CASSTSAPSYNEQFF.

V is TRBV29-1 and J is TRBJ1-3; D is undetermined. V lost 3 bases and J lost 1, with 19 bases in between. The CDR3 covers 17 residues. Per germline, CDR1 SQVTM and CDR2 ANQGSEA. CDR3 sequence (DNA): TGCAGCGTTGAGTTATTAGGGTCGGACCGGTCTGGAAACACCATATATTTT. Translated: CSVELLGSDRSGNTIYF.

The rearrangement uses TRBV29-1 and TRBJ1-1, with a possible D match to TRBD1 (5 bases). The CDR3 runs 14 residues. Trimming cost V 3 bases and J 7 bases, with 18 bases left between them. The germline V gene encodes CDR1 SQVTM and CDR2 ANQGSEA. CDR3 sequence (DNA): TGCAGCGTTGACAGCCTCCTGGGGGGTTTTGAAGCTTTCTTT. This translates into CSVDSLLGGFEAFF.

V usage is TRBV29-1 and J usage is TRBJ1-2; D gene unclear. The germline CDR1 and CDR2 sequences are SQVTM and ANQGSEA. This CDR3 has 11 amino acids. The germline V and J ends were trimmed by 8 bases and 7 bases, with 14 bases remaining between them. Here the CDR3 reads CSISSPRGYTF. For the CDR3, the DNA is TGCAGCATCTCAAGTCCGCGTGGCTACACCTTC.

V gene TRBV11-2 combines with J gene TRBJ1-4, with a tentative D call TRBD1 (5 bases). Trimming pared 0 bases from V and 4 bases from J, leaving 15 bases between. The CDR3 extends over 17 amino acids. The germline V gene has CDR1 SGHAT and CDR2 FQNNGV. The CDR3 is CASSLELGARFNEKLFF. Written as DNA, the CDR3 is TGTGCCAGCAGCTTAGAGCTAGGGGCCAGGTTTAATGAAAAACTGTTTTTT. Drawing the rest from reference TRBV11-2 and TRBJ1-4, the complete variable domain is EAGVAQSPRYKIIEKRQSVAFWCNPISGHATLYWYQQILGQGPKLLIQFQNNGVVDDSQLPKDRFSAERLKGVDSTLKIQPAKLEDSAVYLCASSLELGARFNEKLFFGSGTQLSVL.

J is TRBJ1-2 and V is TRBV7-9, with D possibly being TRBD1 (5 bases). Germline V gives CDR1 SEHNR, CDR2 FQNEAQ (reference sequence). V dropped 3 bases and J dropped 10 bases, with 15 bases sitting between them. The CDR3 covers 13 residues. CDR3 sequence reads: CASSLRGGLDYTF. CDR3 DNA: TGTGCCAGCAGCTTGAGGGGAGGGCTGGACTACACCTTC.